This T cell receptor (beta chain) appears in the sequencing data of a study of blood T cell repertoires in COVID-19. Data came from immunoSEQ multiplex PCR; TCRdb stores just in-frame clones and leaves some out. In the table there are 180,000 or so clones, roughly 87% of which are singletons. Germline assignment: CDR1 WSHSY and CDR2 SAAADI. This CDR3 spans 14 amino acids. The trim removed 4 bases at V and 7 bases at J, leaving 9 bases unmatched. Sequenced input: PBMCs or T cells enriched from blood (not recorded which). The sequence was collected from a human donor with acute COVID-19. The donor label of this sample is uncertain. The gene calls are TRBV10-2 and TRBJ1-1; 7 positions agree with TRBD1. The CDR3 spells CASSVDRVSLEAFF. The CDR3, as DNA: TGCGCCAGCAGTGTCGACAGGGTAAGCCTTGAAGCTTTCTTT.